This TCR beta chain stems from a study of cytomegalovirus exposure and HLA in healthy donors. Overall study context: Tens of millions of unique TCRs from HLA-typed donors were held in an early release of data. Overall study results and limits: In a later analysis, across HLA loci, associated TCR counts were highest for DRB1, lowest for HLA-C.

These donors counted as nominally healthy when sampled, but unrecorded immune exposures were likely. About this clone: What it binds is not known. The junction does not match germline at one end; this may be a read error.

PCR amplification relied on 60 Vbeta primers (plus 13 Jbeta primers). The method was immunoSEQ multiplex PCR; TCRdb's version includes in-frame clones alone and lacks a portion of them. Found here are approximately 210,000 clones; the top ten clones hold more than 0.75%. This sequence was found in a woman in her 30s in good health and CMV-seropositive. Sequenced sample: PBMCs.

CDR3 DNA: TGTGCCATCACCCTGACTAGCGGGAGGGCCGGGCTTCTCTTC. Translation: CAITLTSGRAGLLF. The chain couples TRBV10-3 to TRBJ2-7; 14 positions match TRBD2. Germline V gene data show CDR1 as ENHRY and CDR2 as SYGVKD. The CDR3 has 14 amino acids.